This T cell receptor (beta chain) was identified during a study of CXCR3-negative and CXCR3-positive naive CD8 T cells. Study information: The TRB read total, roughly 140 million, broke down to about 1.5 +/- 0.3 million reads per library. General study points: Naive cells, whether CXCR3-negative or CXCR3-positive, had similar TRBV-TRBJ usage, while memory cells differed. TRB CDR3s were more hydrophobic in CXCR3-positive than in CXCR3-negative naive cells.

The CDR3 extends over 11 amino acids. The germline gives CDR1 SQVTM, CDR2 ANQGSEA. All TRB cDNA libraries came from 5' RACE performed with UMI labels. TCRdb re-called the 5' RACE reads and shows each CDR3 protein once, DNA omitted. The sample has 150,000 to 160,000 distinct CDR3 sequences. Concerning this clonotype itself: Its antigen remains unidentified.

J is TRBJ1-3 and V is TRBV29-1; TCRdb outputs TRBD1, but without DNA this stays unchecked. The specimen sequenced was naive CXCR3+ CD8+ T cells from blood. Documented subset: CD45RO-CCR7+CD27+CD95- naive CD8+ T cells expressing CXCR3 (TNR3+). The origin of this receptor is a human donor in good health. Some clones in this sample may be carry-over from other donors' samples. The CDR3 protein is CSTRVGNTIYF. The entire variable domain, with the rest obtained from reference TRBV29-1 and TRBJ1-3, is as follows: SAVISQKPSRDICQRGTSLTIQCQVDSQVTMMFWYRQQPGQSLTLIATANQGSEATYESGFVIDKFPISRPNLTFSTLTVSNMSPEDSSIYLCSTRVGNTIYFGEGSWLTVV.